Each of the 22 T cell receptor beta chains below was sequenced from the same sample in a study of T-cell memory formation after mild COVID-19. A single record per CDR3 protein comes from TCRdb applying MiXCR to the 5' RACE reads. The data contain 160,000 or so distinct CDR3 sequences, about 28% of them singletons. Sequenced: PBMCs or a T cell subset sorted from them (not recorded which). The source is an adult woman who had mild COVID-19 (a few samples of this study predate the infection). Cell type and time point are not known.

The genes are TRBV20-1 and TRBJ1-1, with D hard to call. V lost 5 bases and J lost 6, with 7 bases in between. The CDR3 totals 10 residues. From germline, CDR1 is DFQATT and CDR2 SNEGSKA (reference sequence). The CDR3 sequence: CSALRAEAFF. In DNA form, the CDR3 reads TGCAGTGCTTTAAGGGCTGAAGCTTTCTTT.

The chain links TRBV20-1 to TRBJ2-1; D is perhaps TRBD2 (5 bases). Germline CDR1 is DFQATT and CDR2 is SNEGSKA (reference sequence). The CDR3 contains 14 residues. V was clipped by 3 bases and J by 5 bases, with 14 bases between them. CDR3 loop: CSASPPRLHNEQFF. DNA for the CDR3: TGCAGTGCTAGCCCCCCCCGACTACACAATGAGCAGTTCTTC.

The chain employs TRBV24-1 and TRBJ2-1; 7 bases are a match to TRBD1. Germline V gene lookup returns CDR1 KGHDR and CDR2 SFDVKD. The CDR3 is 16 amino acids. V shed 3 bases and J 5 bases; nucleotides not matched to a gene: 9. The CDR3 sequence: CATSDPSGTADNEQFF. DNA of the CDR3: TGTGCCACCAGTGATCCCTCGGGGACAGCCGACAATGAGCAGTTCTTC.

Here the CDR3 DNA reads TGTGCCAGCAGGATCCCGGGACAGGGGTCCTACGAGCAGTACTTC. Protein: CASRIPGQGSYEQYF. The chain joins TRBV5-8 to TRBJ2-7; TRBD1 matches at 10 bases. Germline values: CDR1 SGHTS, CDR2 YDEGEE. Trimming at V came to 5 bases and at J to 1 base, leaving 6 bases not matched to a gene. This CDR3 is 15 amino acids long.

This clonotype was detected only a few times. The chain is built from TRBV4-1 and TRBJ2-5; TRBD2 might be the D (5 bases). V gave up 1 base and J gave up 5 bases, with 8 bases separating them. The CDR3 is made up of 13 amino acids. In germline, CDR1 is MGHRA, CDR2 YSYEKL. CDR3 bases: TGCGCCAGCAGCCAAGTACTAGGGGAGACCCAGTACTTC. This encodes CASSQVLGETQYF.

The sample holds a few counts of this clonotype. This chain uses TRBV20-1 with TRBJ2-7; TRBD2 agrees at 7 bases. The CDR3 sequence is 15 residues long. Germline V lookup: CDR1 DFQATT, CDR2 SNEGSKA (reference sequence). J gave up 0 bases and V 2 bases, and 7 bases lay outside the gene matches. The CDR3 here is CSARPAGESSYEQYF. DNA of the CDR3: TGCAGTGCTAGACCCGCGGGAGAGTCCTCCTACGAGCAGTACTTC.

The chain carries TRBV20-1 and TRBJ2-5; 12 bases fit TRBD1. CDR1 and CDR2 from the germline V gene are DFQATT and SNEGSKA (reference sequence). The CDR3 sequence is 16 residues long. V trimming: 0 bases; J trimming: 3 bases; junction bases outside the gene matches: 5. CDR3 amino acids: CSARDWDRGQKETQYF. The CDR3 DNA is TGCAGTGCTAGAGATTGGGACAGGGGGCAAAAAGAGACCCAGTACTTC.

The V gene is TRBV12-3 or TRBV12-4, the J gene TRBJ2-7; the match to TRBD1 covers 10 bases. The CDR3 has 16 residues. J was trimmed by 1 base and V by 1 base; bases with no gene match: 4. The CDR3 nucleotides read TGTGCCAGCAGTTTAGGGGACAGGGGCTCTTCCTACGAGCAGTACTTC. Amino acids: CASSLGDRGSSYEQYF.

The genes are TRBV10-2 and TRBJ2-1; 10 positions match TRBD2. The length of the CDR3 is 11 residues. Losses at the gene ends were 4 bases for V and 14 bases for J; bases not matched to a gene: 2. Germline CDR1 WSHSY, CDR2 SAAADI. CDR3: CASSASGSKFF. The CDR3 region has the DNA TGCGCCAGCAGTGCTAGCGGGAGTAAGTTCTTC.

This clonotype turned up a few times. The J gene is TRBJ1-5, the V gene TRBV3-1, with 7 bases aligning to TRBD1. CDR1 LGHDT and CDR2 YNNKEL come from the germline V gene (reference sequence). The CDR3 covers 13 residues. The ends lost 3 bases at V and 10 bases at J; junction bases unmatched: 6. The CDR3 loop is CASSQSRDSPQHF. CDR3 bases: TGTGCCAGCAGCCAGAGCCGGGACAGTCCCCAGCATTTT. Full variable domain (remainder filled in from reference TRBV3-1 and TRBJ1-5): DTAVSQTPKYLVTQMGNDKSIKCEQNLGHDTMYWYKQDSKKFLKIMFSYNNKELIINETVPNRFSPKSPDKAHLNLHINSLELGDSAVYFCASSQSRDSPQHFGDGTRLSIL.

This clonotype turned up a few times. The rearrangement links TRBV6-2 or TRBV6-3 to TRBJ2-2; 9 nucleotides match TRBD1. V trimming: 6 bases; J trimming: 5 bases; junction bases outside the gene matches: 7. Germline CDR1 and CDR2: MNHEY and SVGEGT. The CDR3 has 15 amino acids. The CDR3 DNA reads TGTGCCAGCAGCGACAGGGGGAGACTGACCGGGGAGCTGTTTTTT. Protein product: CASSDRGRLTGELFF.

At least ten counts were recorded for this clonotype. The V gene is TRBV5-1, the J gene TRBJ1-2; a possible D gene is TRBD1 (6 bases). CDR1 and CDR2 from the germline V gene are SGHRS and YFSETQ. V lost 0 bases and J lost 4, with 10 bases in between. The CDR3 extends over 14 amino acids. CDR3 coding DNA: TGCGCCAGCAGCTTGGGGACAGCACCCTATGGCTACACCTTC. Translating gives CASSLGTAPYGYTF.

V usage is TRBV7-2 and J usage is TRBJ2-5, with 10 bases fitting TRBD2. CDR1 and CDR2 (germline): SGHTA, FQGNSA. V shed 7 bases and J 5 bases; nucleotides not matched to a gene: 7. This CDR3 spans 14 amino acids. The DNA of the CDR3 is TGTGCCAGCATGAAGCGGGAGGGCCCGGAGACCCAGTACTTC. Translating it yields CASMKREGPETQYF.

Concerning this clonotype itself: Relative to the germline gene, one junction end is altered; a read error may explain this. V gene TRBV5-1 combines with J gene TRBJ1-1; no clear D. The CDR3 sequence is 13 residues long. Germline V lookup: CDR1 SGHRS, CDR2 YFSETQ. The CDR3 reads CASSFAGSTEAFF. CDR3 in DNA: TGCGCCAGCAGCTTTGCGGGGAGTACTGAAGCCTTCTTT. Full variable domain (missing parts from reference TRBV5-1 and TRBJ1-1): KAGVTQTPRYLIKTRGQQVTLSCSPISGHRSVSWYQQTPGQGLQFLFEYFSETQRNKGNFPGRFSGRQFSNSRSEMNVSTLELGDSALYLCASSFAGSTEAFFGQGTRLTVV.

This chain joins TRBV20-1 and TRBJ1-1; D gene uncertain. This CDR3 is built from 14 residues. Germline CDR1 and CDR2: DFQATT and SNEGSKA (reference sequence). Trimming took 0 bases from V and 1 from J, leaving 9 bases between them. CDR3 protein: CSAREEPGNTEAFF. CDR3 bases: TGCAGTGCTAGAGAGGAGCCTGGGAACACTGAAGCTTTCTTT.

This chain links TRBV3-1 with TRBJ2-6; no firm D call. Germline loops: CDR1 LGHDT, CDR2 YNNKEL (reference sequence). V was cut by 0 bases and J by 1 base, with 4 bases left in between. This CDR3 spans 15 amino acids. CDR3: CASSQDLSGANVLTF. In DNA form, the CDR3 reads TGTGCCAGCAGCCAAGACTTATCTGGGGCCAACGTCCTGACTTTC.

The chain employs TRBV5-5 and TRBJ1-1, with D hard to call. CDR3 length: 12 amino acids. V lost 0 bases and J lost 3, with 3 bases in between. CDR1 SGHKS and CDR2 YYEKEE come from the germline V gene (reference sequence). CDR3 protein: CASSLVDTEAFF. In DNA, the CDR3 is TGTGCCAGCAGCTTGGTTGACACTGAAGCTTTCTTT.

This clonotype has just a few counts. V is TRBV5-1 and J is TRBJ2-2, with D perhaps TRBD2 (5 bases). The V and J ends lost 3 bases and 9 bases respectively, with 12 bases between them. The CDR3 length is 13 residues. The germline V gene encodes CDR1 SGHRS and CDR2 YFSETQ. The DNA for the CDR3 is TGCGCCAGCAGCTACAACGCGGGCAGGGAGCTGTTTTTT. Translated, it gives CASSYNAGRELFF. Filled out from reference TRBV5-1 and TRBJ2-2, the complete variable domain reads KAGVTQTPRYLIKTRGQQVTLSCSPISGHRSVSWYQQTPGQGLQFLFEYFSETQRNKGNFPGRFSGRQFSNSRSEMNVSTLELGDSALYLCASSYNAGRELFFGEGSRLTVL.

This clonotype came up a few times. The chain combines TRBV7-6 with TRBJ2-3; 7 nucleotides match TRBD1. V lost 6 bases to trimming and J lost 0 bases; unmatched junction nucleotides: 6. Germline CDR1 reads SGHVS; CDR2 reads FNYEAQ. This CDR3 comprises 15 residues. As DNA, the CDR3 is TGTGCCAGCAGACGGGACAGACTAAGCACAGATACGCAGTATTTT. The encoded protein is CASRRDRLSTDTQYF.

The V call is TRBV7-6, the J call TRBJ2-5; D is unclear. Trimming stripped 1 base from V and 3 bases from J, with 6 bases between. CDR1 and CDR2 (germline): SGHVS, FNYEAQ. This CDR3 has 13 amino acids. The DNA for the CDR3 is TGTGCCAGCAGCTTAGGGAACGAAGAGACCCAGTACTTC. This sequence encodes CASSLGNEETQYF.

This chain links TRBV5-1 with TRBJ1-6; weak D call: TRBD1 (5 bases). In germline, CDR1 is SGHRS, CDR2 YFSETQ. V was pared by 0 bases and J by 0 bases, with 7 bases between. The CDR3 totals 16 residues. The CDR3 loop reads CASSLAGPSYNSPLHF. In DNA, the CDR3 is TGCGCCAGCAGCTTGGCAGGGCCCTCCTATAATTCACCCCTCCACTTT.

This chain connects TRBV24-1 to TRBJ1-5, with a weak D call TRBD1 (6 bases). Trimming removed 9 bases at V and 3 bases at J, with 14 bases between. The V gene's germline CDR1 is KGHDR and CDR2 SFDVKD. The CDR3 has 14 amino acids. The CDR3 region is CATGRPGVNQPQHF. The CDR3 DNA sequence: TGTGCCACCGGGCGTCCAGGGGTCAATCAGCCCCAGCATTTT.